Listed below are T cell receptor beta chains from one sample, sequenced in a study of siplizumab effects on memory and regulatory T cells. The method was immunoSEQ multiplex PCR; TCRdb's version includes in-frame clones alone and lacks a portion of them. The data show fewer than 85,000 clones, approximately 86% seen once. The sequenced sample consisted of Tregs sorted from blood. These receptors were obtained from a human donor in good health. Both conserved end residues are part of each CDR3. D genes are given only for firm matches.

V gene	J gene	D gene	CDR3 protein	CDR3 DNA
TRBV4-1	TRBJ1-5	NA	CASSQGPTQPHQPQHF	TGCGCCAGCAGCCAAGGCCCGACTCAACCGCATCAGCCCCAGCATTTT
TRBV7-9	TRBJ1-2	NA	CASRKEGVYGYTF	TGTGCCAGCAGGAAAGAGGGGGTCTATGGCTACACCTTC
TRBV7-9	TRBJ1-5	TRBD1	CASSPRGQGSQPQHF	TGTGCCAGCAGCCCCCGTGGACAGGGTAGTCAGCCCCAGCATTTT
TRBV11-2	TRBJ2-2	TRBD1	CAIRTGGLANTGELFF	TGTGCCATCCGGACAGGGGGCCTCGCGAACACCGGGGAGCTGTTTTTT
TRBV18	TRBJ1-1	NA	CASSPSQGYTEAFF	TGTGCCAGCTCACCATCGCAGGGATACACTGAAGCTTTCTTT
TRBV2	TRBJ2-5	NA	CASRYRGTQYF	TGTGCCAGCAGATATAGGGGGACCCAGTACTTC
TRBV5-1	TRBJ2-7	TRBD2	CASSPGLISYEQYF	TGCGCCAGCAGCCCGGGACTAATCTCCTACGAGCAGTACTTC
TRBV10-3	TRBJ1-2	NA	CAIGSGPKDGYTF	TGTGCCATCGGGTCGGGGCCGAAGGATGGCTACACCTTC
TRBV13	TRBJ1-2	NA	CASSKNPDYGYTF	TGTGCCAGCAGCAAAAACCCTGACTATGGCTACACCTTC
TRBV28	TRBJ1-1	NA	CASGYLYTEAFF	TGTGCCAGCGGTTACTTGTATACTGAAGCTTTCTTT
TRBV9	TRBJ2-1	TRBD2	CASSVVVAGGLHEQFF	TGTGCCAGCAGCGTAGTGGTAGCGGGGGGGCTTCATGAGCAGTTCTTC